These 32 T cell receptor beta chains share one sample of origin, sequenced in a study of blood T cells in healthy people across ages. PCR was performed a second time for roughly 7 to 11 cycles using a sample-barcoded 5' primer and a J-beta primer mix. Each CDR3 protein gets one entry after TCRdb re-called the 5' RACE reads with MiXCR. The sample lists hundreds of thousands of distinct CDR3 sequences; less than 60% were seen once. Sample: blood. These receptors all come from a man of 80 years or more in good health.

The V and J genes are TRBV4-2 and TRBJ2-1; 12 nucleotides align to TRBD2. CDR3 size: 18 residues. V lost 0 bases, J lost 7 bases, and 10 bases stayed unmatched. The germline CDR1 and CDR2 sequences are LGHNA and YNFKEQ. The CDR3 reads CASSQDKTSGSRANEQFF. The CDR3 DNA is TGTGCCAGCAGCCAAGATAAGACTAGCGGGAGTAGGGCAAATGAGCAGTTCTTC.

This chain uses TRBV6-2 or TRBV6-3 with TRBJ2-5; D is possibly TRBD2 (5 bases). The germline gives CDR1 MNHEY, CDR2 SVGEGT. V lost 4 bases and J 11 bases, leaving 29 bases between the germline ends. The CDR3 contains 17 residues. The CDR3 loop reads CASSSFGPQDLNTEQYF. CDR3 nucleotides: TGTGCCAGCAGTTCTTTTGGCCCCCAGGACTTAAACACTGAGCAGTACTTC.

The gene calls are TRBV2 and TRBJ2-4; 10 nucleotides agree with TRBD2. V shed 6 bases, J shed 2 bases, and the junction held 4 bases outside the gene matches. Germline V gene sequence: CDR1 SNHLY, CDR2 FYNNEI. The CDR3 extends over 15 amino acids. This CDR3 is CASRLAGLSKNIQYF. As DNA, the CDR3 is TGTGCCAGCAGACTAGCGGGACTCTCCAAAAACATTCAGTACTTC. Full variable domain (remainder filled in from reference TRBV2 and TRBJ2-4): EPEVTQTPSHQVTQMGQEVILRCVPISNHLYFYWYRQILGQKVEFLVSFYNNEISEKSEIFDDQFSVERPDGSNFTLKIRSTKLEDSAMYFCASRLAGLSKNIQYFGAGTRLSVL.

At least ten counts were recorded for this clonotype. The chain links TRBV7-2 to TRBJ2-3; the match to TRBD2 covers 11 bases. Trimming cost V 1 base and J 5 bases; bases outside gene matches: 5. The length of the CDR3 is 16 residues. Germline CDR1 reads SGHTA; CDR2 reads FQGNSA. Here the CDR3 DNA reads TGTGCCAGCAGCTTAGTAGCGGGAGGGGGGGGAGATACGCAGTATTTT. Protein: CASSLVAGGGGDTQYF.

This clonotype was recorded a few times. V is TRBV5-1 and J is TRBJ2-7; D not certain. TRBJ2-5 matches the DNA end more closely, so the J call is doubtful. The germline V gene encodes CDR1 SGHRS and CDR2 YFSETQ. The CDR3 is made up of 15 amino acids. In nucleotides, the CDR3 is TGCGCCAGCAGCTTGGCCGGTTCTGTACAAGAGACCCAGTACTTC. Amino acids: CASSLAGSVQETQYF.

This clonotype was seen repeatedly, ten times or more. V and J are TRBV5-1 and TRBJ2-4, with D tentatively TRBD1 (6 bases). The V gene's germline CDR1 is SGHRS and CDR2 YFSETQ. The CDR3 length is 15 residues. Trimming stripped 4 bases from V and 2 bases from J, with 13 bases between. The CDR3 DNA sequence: TGCGCCAGCAGCCTCGACACAGGGTCCAAAAACATTCAGTACTTC. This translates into CASSLDTGSKNIQYF.

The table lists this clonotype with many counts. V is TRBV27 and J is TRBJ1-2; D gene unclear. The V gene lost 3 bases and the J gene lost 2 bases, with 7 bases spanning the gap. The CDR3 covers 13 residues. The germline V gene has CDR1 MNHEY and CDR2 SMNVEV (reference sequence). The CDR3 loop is CASSFEGNYGYTF. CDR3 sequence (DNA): TGTGCCAGCAGTTTCGAAGGGAACTATGGCTACACCTTC.

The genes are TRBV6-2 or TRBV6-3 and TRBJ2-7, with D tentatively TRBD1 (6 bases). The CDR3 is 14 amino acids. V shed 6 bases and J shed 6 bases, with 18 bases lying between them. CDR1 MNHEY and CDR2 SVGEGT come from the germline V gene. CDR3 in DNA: TGTGCCAGCAGGCACCCGGGACAAGGCCCCGAGCAGTACTTC. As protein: CASRHPGQGPEQYF.

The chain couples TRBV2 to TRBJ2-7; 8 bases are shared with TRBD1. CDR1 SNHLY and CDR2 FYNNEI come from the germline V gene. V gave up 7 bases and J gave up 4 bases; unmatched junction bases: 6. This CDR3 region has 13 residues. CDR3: CASKTGAGYEQYF. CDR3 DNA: TGTGCCAGCAAGACAGGGGCAGGGTACGAGCAGTACTTC. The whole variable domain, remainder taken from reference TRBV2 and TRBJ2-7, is EPEVTQTPSHQVTQMGQEVILRCVPISNHLYFYWYRQILGQKVEFLVSFYNNEISEKSEIFDDQFSVERPDGSNFTLKIRSTKLEDSAMYFCASKTGAGYEQYFGPGTRLTVT.

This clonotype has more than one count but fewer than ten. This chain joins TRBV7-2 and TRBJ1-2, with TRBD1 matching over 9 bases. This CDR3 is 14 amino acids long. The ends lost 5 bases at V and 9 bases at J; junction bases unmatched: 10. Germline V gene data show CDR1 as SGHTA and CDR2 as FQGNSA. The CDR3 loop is CASSPPGTGGRYTF. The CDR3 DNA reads TGTGCCAGCAGCCCCCCGGGTACAGGGGGCCGCTACACCTTC.

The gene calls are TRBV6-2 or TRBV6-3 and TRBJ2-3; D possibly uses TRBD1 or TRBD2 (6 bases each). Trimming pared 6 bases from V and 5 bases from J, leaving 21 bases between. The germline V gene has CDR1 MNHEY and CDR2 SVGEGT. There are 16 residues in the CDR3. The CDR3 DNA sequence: TGTGCCAGCAGGGAACGATCACAGGGAGCGGGAGATACGCAGTATTTT. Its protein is CASRERSQGAGDTQYF.

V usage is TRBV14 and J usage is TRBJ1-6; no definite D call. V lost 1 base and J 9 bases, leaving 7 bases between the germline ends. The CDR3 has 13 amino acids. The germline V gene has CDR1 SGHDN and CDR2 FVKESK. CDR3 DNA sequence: TGTGCCAGCAGCCAAGTTAGCAGTTCACCCCTCCACTTT. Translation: CASSQVSSSPLHF.

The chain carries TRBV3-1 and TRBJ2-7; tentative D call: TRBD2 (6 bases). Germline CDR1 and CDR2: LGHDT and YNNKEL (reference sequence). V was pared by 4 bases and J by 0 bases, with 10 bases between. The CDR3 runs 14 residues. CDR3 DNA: TGTGCCAGCAGCCCTCGGGACTTCTCCTACGAGCAGTACTTC. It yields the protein CASSPRDFSYEQYF.

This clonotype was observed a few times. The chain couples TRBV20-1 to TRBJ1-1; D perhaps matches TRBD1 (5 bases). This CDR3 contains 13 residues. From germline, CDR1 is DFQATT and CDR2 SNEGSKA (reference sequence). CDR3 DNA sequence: TGCAGAGCGAGGGACGGGGTGAACACTGAAGCTTTCTTT. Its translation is CRARDGVNTEAFF.

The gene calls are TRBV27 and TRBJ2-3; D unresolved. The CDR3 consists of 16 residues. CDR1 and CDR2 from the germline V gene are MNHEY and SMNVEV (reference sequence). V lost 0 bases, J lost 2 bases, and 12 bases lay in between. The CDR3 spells CASSLSSVGITDTQYF. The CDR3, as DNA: TGTGCCAGCAGTTTATCCAGTGTAGGGATCACAGATACGCAGTATTTT.

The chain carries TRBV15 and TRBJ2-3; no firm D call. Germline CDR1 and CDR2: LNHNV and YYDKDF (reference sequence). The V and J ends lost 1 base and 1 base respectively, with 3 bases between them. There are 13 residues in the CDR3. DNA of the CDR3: TGTGCCACCAGCAGAGGAGGCACAGATACGCAGTATTTT. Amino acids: CATSRGGTDTQYF.

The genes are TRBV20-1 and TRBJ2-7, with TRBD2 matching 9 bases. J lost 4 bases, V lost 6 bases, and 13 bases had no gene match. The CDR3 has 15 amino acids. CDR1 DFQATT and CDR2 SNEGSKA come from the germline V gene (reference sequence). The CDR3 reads CSAEDTGTSQYEQYF. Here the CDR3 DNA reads TGCAGTGCGGAGGATACCGGGACTAGCCAATACGAGCAGTACTTC.

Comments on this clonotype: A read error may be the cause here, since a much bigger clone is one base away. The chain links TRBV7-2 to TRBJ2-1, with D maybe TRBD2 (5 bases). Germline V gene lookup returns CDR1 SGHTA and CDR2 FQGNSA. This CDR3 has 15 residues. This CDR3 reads CAGSLRELPYNEQFF. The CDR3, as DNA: TGTGCCGGCAGCTTAAGGGAGTTGCCCTACAATGAGCAGTTCTTC.

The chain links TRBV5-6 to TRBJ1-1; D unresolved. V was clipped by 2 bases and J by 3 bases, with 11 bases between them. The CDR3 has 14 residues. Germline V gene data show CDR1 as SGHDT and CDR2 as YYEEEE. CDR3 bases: TGTGCCAGCAGCTTCGACGGCGGTCACACTGAAGCTTTCTTT. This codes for CASSFDGGHTEAFF.

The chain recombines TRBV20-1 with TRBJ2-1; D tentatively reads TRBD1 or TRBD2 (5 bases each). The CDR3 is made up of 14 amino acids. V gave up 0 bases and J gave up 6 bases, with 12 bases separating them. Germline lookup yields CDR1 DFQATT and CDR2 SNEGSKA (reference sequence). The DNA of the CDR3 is TGCAGTGCTAGAGATGGGACCTTGGGCAATGAGCAGTTCTTC. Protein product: CSARDGTLGNEQFF.

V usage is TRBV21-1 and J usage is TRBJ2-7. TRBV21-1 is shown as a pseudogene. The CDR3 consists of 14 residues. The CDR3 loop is CASSKEAGPYEQYF. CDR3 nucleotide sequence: TGTGCCAGCAGCAAAGAAGCCGGCCCCTACGAGCAGTACTTC.

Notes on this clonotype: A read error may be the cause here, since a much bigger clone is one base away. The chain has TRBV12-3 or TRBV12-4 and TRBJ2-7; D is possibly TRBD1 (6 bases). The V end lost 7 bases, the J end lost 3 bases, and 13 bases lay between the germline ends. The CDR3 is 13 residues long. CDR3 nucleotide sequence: TGTGCCAGCAAGCCGATGACAGGCTACGAGCAGTACTTC. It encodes CASKPMTGYEQYF.

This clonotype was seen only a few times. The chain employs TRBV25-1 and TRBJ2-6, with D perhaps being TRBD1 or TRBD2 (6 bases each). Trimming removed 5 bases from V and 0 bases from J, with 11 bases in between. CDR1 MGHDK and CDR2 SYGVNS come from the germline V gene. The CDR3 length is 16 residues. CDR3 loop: CASSIQGGSGANVLTF. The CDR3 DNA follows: TGTGCCAGCAGTATACAGGGAGGCTCTGGGGCCAACGTCCTGACTTTC.

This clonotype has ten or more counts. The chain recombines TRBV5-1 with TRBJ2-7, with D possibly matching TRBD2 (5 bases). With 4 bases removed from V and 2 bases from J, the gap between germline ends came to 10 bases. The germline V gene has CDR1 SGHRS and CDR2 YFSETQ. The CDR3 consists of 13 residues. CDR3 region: CASSRSGTYEQYF. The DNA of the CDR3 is TGCGCCAGCAGCCGTTCCGGGACCTACGAGCAGTACTTC.

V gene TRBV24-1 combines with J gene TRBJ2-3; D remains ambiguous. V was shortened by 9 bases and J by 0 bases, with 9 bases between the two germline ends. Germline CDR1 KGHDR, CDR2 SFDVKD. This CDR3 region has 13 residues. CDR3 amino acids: CATAVASTDTQYF. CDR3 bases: TGTGCCACCGCGGTGGCGAGCACAGATACGCAGTATTTT.

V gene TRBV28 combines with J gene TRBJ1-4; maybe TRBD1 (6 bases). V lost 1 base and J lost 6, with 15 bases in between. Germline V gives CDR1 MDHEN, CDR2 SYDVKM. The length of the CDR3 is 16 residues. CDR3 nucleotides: TGTGCCAGCAGTTTATTCCCGGCAGGGGTGGATGAAAAACTGTTTTTT. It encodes CASSLFPAGVDEKLFF.

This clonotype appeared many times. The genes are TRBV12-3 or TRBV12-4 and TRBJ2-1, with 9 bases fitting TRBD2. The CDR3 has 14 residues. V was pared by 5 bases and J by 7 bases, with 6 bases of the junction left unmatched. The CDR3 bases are TGTGCCAGCAGTACTAGCGGGCCGGTGAATGAGCAGTTCTTC. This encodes CASSTSGPVNEQFF.

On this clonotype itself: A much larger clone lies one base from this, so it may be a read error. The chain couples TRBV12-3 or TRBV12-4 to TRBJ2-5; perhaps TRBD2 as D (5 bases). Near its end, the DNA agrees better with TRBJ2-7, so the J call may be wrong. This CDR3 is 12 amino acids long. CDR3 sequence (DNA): TGTGCCAGCAGATTCCGGGGAGACGAGCAGTACTTC. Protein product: CASRFRGDEQYF.

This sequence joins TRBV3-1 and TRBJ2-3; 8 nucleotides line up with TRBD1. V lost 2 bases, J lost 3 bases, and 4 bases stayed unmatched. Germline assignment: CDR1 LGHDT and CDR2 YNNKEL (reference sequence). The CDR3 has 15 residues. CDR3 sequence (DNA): TGTGCCAGCAGCCAAACCGGACAGGGTACAGATACGCAGTATTTT. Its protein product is CASSQTGQGTDTQYF.

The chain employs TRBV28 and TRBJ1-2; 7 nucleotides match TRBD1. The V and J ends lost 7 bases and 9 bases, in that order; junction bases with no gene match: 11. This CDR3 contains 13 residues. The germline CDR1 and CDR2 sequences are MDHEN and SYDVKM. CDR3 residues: CASTQGTVPRYTF. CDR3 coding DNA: TGTGCCAGCACCCAAGGGACAGTCCCTCGCTACACCTTC.

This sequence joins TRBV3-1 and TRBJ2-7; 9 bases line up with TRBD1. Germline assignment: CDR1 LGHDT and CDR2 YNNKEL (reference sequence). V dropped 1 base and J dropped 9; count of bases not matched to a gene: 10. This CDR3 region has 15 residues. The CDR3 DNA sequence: TGTGCCAGCAGCCAAGGAACCGGACAGGGGTTACGGCAGTACTTC. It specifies CASSQGTGQGLRQYF.

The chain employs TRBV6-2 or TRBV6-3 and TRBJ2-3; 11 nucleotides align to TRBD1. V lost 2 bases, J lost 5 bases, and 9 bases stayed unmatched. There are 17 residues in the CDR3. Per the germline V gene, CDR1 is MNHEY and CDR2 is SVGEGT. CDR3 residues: CASSYAPGDRGRDTQYF. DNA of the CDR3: TGTGCCAGCAGTTACGCCCCGGGGGACAGGGGGAGAGATACGCAGTATTTT.